The rows below give T cell receptor beta chains drawn from one sample of a study of blood T cells in healthy people across ages. MiXCR, applied by TCRdb to the 5' RACE reads, yields one record per CDR3 protein. The sample lists about 1.8 million distinct CDR3 sequences; 49% were seen once. The sequencing input was blood. The receptors here all came from a woman aged 40 to 55 in good health. The CDR3 runs from the conserved cysteine through the conserved F or W. Fields, in order: J gene, D gene, clone size, V gene, CDR3 DNA, CDR3 protein. A D gene is named only where the DNA matches it firmly. The size entry is marked missing in some rows and otherwise reads once, few, many or a size class.

TRBJ1-2	.	.	TRBV7-9	TGTGCCAGCAGCCCTATAGACCCGTCGGCGTATGGCTACACCTTC	CASSPIDPSAYGYTF
TRBJ2-7	.	.	TRBV10-3	TGTGCCATCAGGGAGGGGGCCCCCGGCTACGAGCAGTACTTC	CAIREGAPGYEQYF
TRBJ2-1	TRBD2	.	TRBV4-3	TGCGCCAGCAGCCAAGAAGTAGTCCCGGGACTAGACTACGAGCAGTTCTTC	CASSQEVVPGLDYEQFF
TRBJ2-7	.	few	TRBV29-1	TGCAGCGTTGAAGAGAGTGGAGGGGGAGGGCAGTACTTC	CSVEESGGGGQYF
TRBJ1-2	.	.	TRBV4-1	TGCGCCAGCAGCCACCTCTCCGGCATGGAGGGCTACACCTTC	CASSHLSGMEGYTF
TRBJ1-2	.	.	TRBV9	TGTGCCAGCTGCCAAGGTCTCACAAACTATGGCTACACCTTC	CASCQGLTNYGYTF
TRBJ2-4	.	.	TRBV13	TGTGCCAGCAGCTTAGGTTTAGTTCAAGGTTCCAAAAACATTCAGTACTTC	CASSLGLVQGSKNIQYF
TRBJ2-6	.	once	TRBV7-8	TGTGCCAGCAGCTCTCACTTCTCTGGGGCCAACGTCCTGACTTTC	CASSSHFSGANVLTF
TRBJ2-1	TRBD2	.	TRBV12-3/TRBV12-4	TGTGCCAGCAGTTTAGCGCTAAAGGCGGGGGGGCAGTTCTTC	CASSLALKAGGQFF
TRBJ1-5	.	.	TRBV28	.	CASSFGVGNQPRHF
TRBJ1-5	.	.	TRBV7-2	TGTGCCAGCAGCGCGTCCCACCGGAATCAGCCCCAGCATTTT	CASSASHRNQPQHF
TRBJ2-1	.	.	TRBV28	TGTGCCAGCAGCCTCGGGACAGCCTGGGGGGGTGAGCAGTTCTTC	CASSLGTAWGGEQFF
TRBJ2-7	.	.	TRBV7-2	TGTGCCAGCAGACGAGGAGGACTTACCTCGGAGCAGTACTTC	CASRRGGLTSEQYF
TRBJ1-6	TRBD1	.	TRBV2	TGTGCCAGCACCAGGCTCCGGGACAGGACCAATTCACCCCTCCACTTT	CASTRLRDRTNSPLHF
TRBJ2-3	.	.	TRBV5-1	TGCGCCAGCAGCTTCGGGGGGCCCGGCACAGATACGCAGTATTTT	CASSFGGPGTDTQYF
TRBJ2-5	.	.	TRBV7-8	TGTGCCAGCAGCTCCTACGTGGGGGCCCAAGAGACCCAGTACTTC	CASSSYVGAQETQYF
TRBJ2-5	TRBD1	.	TRBV27	TGTGCCAGCAGTTCTGTAGGACAGGGGGAGACCCAGTACTTC	CASSSVGQGETQYF
TRBJ1-1	.	.	TRBV2	TGTGCCAGCAGTGCCCCGGCGGGGGGGGGCACTGAAGCTTTCTTT	CASSAPAGGGTEAFF
TRBJ2-7	.	.	TRBV4-3	TGCGCCAGCAGCCAAGATTTGAAGAGCTACGAGCAGTACTTC	CASSQDLKSYEQYF
TRBJ1-6	.	.	TRBV7-2	TGTGCCAGCAGCTTAAGTGGGCCGCGTAATTCACCCCTCCACTTT	CASSLSGPRNSPLHF
TRBJ1-3	.	.	TRBV7-2	TGTGCCAGCAGCTTACTGGGGATATCTGGAAACACCATATATTTT	CASSLLGISGNTIYF
TRBJ2-7	TRBD1	.	TRBV11-2	TGTGCCAGCAGCAGACAGGGGATGGGCTACGAGCAGTACTTC	CASSRQGMGYEQYF
TRBJ2-3	TRBD2	.	TRBV5-1	TGCGCCAGCAGCTTCTTGTTCGGGACTAGCGGCACAGATACGCAGTATTTT	CASSFLFGTSGTDTQYF
TRBJ2-7	TRBD2	.	TRBV6-1	TGTGCCAGCAGCCTCACTGTAGCGGGGAACTACGAGCAGTACTTC	CASSLTVAGNYEQYF
TRBJ2-1	.	.	TRBV20-1	TGCAGTGCTTCGGGGTATTACAATGAGCAGTTCTTC	CSASGYYNEQFF
TRBJ2-3	TRBD1	.	TRBV13	TGTGCCAGCAGCTTAGGCCTAGAGGGACAGAACACAGATACGCAGTATTTT	CASSLGLEGQNTDTQYF
TRBJ2-7	.	.	TRBV28	TGTGCCAGCAGTTTAGCAGGGGAACGACCTAACTACGAGCAGTACTTC	CASSLAGERPNYEQYF
TRBJ1-2	TRBD1	few	TRBV4-3	TGCGCCAGCAGCCCCCGGGACAGGGATGTATATGGCTACACCTTC	CASSPRDRDVYGYTF
TRBJ1-5	.	.	TRBV27	TGTGCCAGCAGAGGTGGATCTAGCAATCAGCCCCAGCATTTT	CASRGGSSNQPQHF
TRBJ1-4	.	.	TRBV7-9	TGTGCCAGCAGCCCCTGGACAGTGACCGCGGAAAAACTGTTTTTT	CASSPWTVTAEKLFF
TRBJ2-7	.	.	TRBV5-1	TGCGCCAGCAGCTCGACAGTCGGGTTCCGTGGGCAGTACTTC	CASSSTVGFRGQYF
TRBJ2-1	TRBD1	few	TRBV7-8	TGTGCCAGCAGTCCTCAACAGGGGGCCCTCTACAATGAGCAGTTCTTC	CASSPQQGALYNEQFF
TRBJ1-5	.	few	TRBV24-1	TGTGCCACCAGTGGGGTCAGGGATGGCAATCAGCCCCAGCATTTT	CATSGVRDGNQPQHF
TRBJ1-2	.	.	TRBV20-1	TGCAGTGCTCCTCGCCGGGAGAGGGAGGGTGGCTACACCTTC	CSAPRREREGGYTF
TRBJ2-5	.	.	TRBV20-1	TGCAGTGCTAGAGCAAGACAGTCGGGCCCAGAGACCCAGTACTTC	CSARARQSGPETQYF
TRBJ1-2	.	.	TRBV6-5	TGTGCCAGCAGTTACTCTCCCGAGGCTAACTATGGCTACACCTTC	CASSYSPEANYGYTF
TRBJ2-5	.	.	TRBV15	TGTGCCACCAGCCAATGGGAGAAGGAGACCCAGTACTTC	CATSQWEKETQYF
TRBJ2-1	.	.	TRBV9	TGTGCCAGCAGCGGGGGGATGGCGCAGTTCTTC	CASSGGMAQFF
TRBJ1-2	.	.	TRBV5-1	TGCGCCAGCAGTTGGGGGGCCGACAACAGCTATGGCTACACCTTC	CASSWGADNSYGYTF
TRBJ1-5	.	few	TRBV6-2/TRBV6-3	TGTGCCAGCAGTGGCCGAAGGGGGTTACAAGATAGCAATCAGCCCCAGCATTTT	CASSGRRGLQDSNQPQHF
TRBJ2-5	TRBD2	few	TRBV7-9	TGTGCCAGCAGCCGCAAACTAGCGGGGGCCCAACAAGAGACCCAGTACTTC	CASSRKLAGAQQETQYF
TRBJ2-5	.	few	TRBV11-2	TGTGCCAGCAGCTTATTAGCGGTTTTGGAGACCCAGTACTTC	CASSLLAVLETQYF
TRBJ2-1	.	.	TRBV10-3	TGTGCCATCAGTGTGTCAGGTAATGAGCAGTTCTTC	CAISVSGNEQFF
TRBJ1-2	TRBD1	once	TRBV28	TGTGCCAGCACCTACAGGGGTAACTTTGGCTACACCTTC	CASTYRGNFGYTF
TRBJ2-6	TRBD1	few	TRBV4-1	TGCGCCAGCAGCCTCCCATGGGGAGACAGGGCCAGATCTGGGGCCAACGTCCTGACTTTC	CASSLPWGDRARSGANVLTF
TRBJ1-6	.	.	TRBV9	TGTGCCAGCAGCCCCGGATGGGTGGGTTCACCCCTCCACTTT	CASSPGWVGSPLHF
TRBJ2-4	.	.	TRBV2	TGTGCCAGCAGTGAAACAGCCCGAAACATTCAGTACTTC	CASSETARNIQYF
TRBJ2-1	.	once	TRBV12-3/TRBV12-4	TGTGCCAGCAAATTCGGGACCGACTCCTACAATGAGCAGTTCTTC	CASKFGTDSYNEQFF
TRBJ2-1	.	few	TRBV27	TGTGCCAGCAGTTTTCGCGACTACAATGAGCAGTTCTTC	CASSFRDYNEQFF
TRBJ2-4	TRBD1	.	TRBV7-9	TGTGCCAGCAGCCCACGCAGGGGACAGAAAGCCAAAAACATTCAGTACTTC	CASSPRRGQKAKNIQYF
TRBJ1-4	.	few	TRBV15	TGTGCCACCAGCCCCAGAAACGGGGGGCTCGGTGAAAAACTGTTTTTT	CATSPRNGGLGEKLFF
TRBJ2-7	.	many	TRBV10-3	TGTGCCATCAGAGACAGGACGGTCGACGAGCAGTACTTC	CAIRDRTVDEQYF
TRBJ2-5	.	many	TRBV6-2/TRBV6-3	TGTGCCAGCAGTCTCGGGACTTCGGAGACCCAGTACTTC	CASSLGTSETQYF
TRBJ2-1	.	.	TRBV18	TGTGCCAGCTCACCACATCCGACCACCAACAGTGAGCAGTTCTTC	CASSPHPTTNSEQFF
TRBJ2-1	.	.	TRBV18	TGTGCCAGCTCACCGAAGACCCGGGAGAAGCAGTTCTTC	CASSPKTREKQFF
TRBJ2-2	.	.	TRBV2	TGTGCCAGCAGTGAAGGACACACCGGGGAGCTGTTTTTT	CASSEGHTGELFF
TRBJ2-5	TRBD1	.	TRBV10-2	TGCGCCAGCCGGCAGGGGGAAGAGCAGTACTTC	CASRQGEEQYF
TRBJ1-4	TRBD1	.	TRBV4-1	TGCGCCAGCAGCCACGATGGACAGGGGCGGGGGGAAAAACTGTTTTTT	CASSHDGQGRGEKLFF
TRBJ2-1	.	.	TRBV14	TGTGCCAGCAGCCAAGACCCTCAAGGGGGGTGGGATGAGCAGTTCTTC	CASSQDPQGGWDEQFF